A single TCR beta chain is shown here with its context. This sample is drawn from a study of blood T cell repertoires in COVID-19. This study enrolled people aged 18 to 89 from under 25 US geographic areas. Clones were sequenced by immunoSEQ multiplex PCR, and TCRdb holds only the in-frame ones, with some missing. The repertoire holds under 200,000 clones, approximately 80% seen once, with roughly 5% in the top ten. V lost 5 bases to trimming and J lost 2 bases, with 21 bases between them. CDR3 length equals 17 residues. The germline gives CDR1 MDHEN, CDR2 SYDVKM. The chain employs TRBV28 and TRBJ1-2; D unresolved. The clonotype originates from a woman aged 55-70 years with acute COVID-19. The sequenced sample was PBMCs or T cells enriched from blood (not recorded which). CDR3 residues: CASSPTAPGPFNYGYTF. In DNA form, the CDR3 reads TGTGCCAGCAGTCCCACCGCCCCGGGTCCCTTCAACTATGGCTACACCTTC.